Below, one T cell receptor beta chain is given with its context. The CDR3 is 15 amino acids. Germline V gene data show CDR1 as LNHDA and CDR2 as SQIVND (reference sequence). Trimming stripped 5 bases from V and 7 bases from J, with 17 bases between. The table came from immunoSEQ multiplex PCR; TCRdb's copy has only in-frame clones and leaves some out. The sample includes fewer than 100,000 clones, 95% to 98% of them seen just once. This specimen belongs to a study of technical replicates of blood from a handful of donors. Sequencing was done on a sample of T cells isolated from PBMCs. The receptor's source is a human donor in good health. The chain combines TRBV19 with TRBJ1-4; TRBD1 might be the D (5 bases). CDR3 amino acids: CASSPRQLSGEKLFF. The CDR3 DNA reads as TGTGCCAGTAGTCCAAGACAGCTTTCGGGTGAAAAACTGTTTTTT.